This TCR beta chain came from a study of regulatory and conventional T cells in RAG deficiency (dated 2017 in TCRdb). About the study as a whole: Autoimmunity is frequently associated with hypomorphic RAG mutations in combined immunodeficiency or atypical SCID. High-throughput TCR beta sequencing was used to compare the repertoire diversity and composition of Treg, conventional CD4+ and CD8+ T cells between RAG-deficient patients and healthy controls.

Points the paper makes about the study in general: Compared with control T-cell subpopulations, the RAG-deficient patients had markedly lower Shannon entropy and higher Simpson indices. Unique TCR beta sequences from Treg cells were roughly 100-fold fewer in Omenn syndrome and CID/AS patients than controls, versus 7.5 to 10-fold for other subsets. In Omenn syndrome patients, sorted CD25-high CD127-low cells may represent peripherally activated cells rather than bona fide Treg cells. For some subjects, some analyses of T-cell subsets were not performed. Shorter CDR3 lengths were found in all patient T-cell subsets, and >80% Treg-Tconv repertoire overlap at nucleotide and amino acid level was observed in Omenn syndrome patients.

V and J lose 5 bases and 4 bases, and a span of 21 bases separates them. Reading the germline V gene gives CDR1 SGHAT and CDR2 FQNNGV. The CDR3 holds 17 amino acids from the cysteine to the phenylalanine. Of the read, only the CDR3 DNA is kept; its 51 bases are in frame from base 1. Library preparation was by the immunoSEQ multiplex PCR assay. Rearranged TCR beta chain products were amplified from genomic DNA of sorted T-cell subsets and sequenced. Per the authors' processing: Repertoire diversity of productive TCR beta rearrangements was quantified using Shannon entropy and Simpson indices. Clonal expansion was assessed using the summed frequency of the 100 most abundant productive TCR beta clonotypes among total reads. A self-reactivity index based on amino acid usage at CDR3beta positions 6 and 7 was applied to the TRB repertoires. Two-way ANOVA was applied to the repertoire analyses, whereas Student t or Mann-Whitney tests were applied to the flow cytometric analyses. TCRdb mirrors the immuneACCESS table, restricted to in-frame sequences. Some clones are absent from its copies; in checked studies, under half trace to an unresolved V gene, and the reason for the others is unknown. That table is the source of V, J and clone size, and D and trimming were worked out from the DNA. The sample contains fewer than 1,500 clones, about 80% of them found a single time. The ten largest clones capture 7.3% of the sample.

Conventional CD4+ T cells were purified from blood as CD25-low CD127-high cells before genomic DNA extraction. The study included eight patients with RAG deficiency: one had SCID, two had Omenn syndrome and five had combined immunodeficiency or atypical SCID. This clone has just a few counts. Its antigen target is currently unknown. Base qualities were left out, and no much larger clone turns up one base away. The TCR was taken from a human donor with RAG deficiency presenting as severe combined immunodeficiency. The sequencing input was CD4+ effector T cells sorted from blood. The chain is made from TRBV11-2 and TRBJ1-5, and TRBD1 may be the D gene, going by 6 matching bases. The sequenced DNA: TGTGCCAGCAGCCCGCAAATGGGGGGGGGCCGGAATCAGCCCCAGCATTTT. Its product reads: CASSPQMGGGRNQPQHF.